This T cell receptor beta chain is drawn from a study of cytomegalovirus exposure and HLA in healthy donors. Findings of the study overall: In a later analysis, a missense DCLRE1C variant was linked to TCR beta V- and J-gene trimming.

Notes on this clone: Its antigen remains unknown.

Germline V CDR1 and CDR2: SGHAT, FQNNGV. Between the trimmed V and J ends, which lost 3 bases and 2 bases, there was a span of 7 bases. The CDR3 runs 13 residues. Donors likely had unrecorded immune exposures despite being nominally healthy when sampled. A multiplex PCR was run with 60 Vbeta primers and 13 Jbeta primers. The protocol was immunoSEQ multiplex PCR, while the TCRdb copy is restricted to in-frame clones and leaves out a portion. The table records 100,000 to 150,000 clones, 66% of them present only once. This clonotype was sampled from a man aged 18 to 30 in good health and CMV-seronegative. The material sequenced was PBMCs. The rearrangement links TRBV11-2 to TRBJ1-1; D is unresolved. CDR3 protein: CASSFRGNTEAFF. The CDR3 DNA follows: TGTGCCAGCAGCTTCCGGGGTAACACTGAAGCTTTCTTT.